These T cell receptor beta chains were read from a single sample in a study of T cells after yellow fever vaccination. A single record per CDR3 protein comes from TCRdb applying MiXCR to the 5' RACE reads. Altogether about 26,000 distinct CDR3 sequences are present, under 5.5% being singletons, with the ten largest covering about 38%. Here the sequenced sample was PBMCs, either bulk or a sorted T-cell subset (CD4+, CD8+, memory, or dextramer-sorted; not recorded which), taken on the day of the yellow fever booster vaccination. The origin of the receptors is a man between 18 and 35 years old who received the YFV17D yellow fever vaccine. Each CDR3 is given with its conserved first and last residue. The order of the fields is V gene, J gene, clone size, CDR3 protein. A clone size is listed for some rows: how often the clone was seen (once, few, many), or a class if it is expanded.

>TRBV5-1|TRBJ2-7|many
CASSLGTGLPSYEQYF
>TRBV4-1|TRBJ2-5|many
CASSQEGGQETQYF
>TRBV10-1|TRBJ1-4|many
CASSESASNEKLFF
>TRBV25-1|TRBJ1-4|many
CASGAGTVREKLFF
>TRBV7-2|TRBJ2-7|many
CASRTTGQGSYEQYF
>TRBV5-1|TRBJ2-7|many
CASSLQGGNYEQYF
>TRBV10-3|TRBJ2-7|many
CAISDPPSGGSYEQYF
>TRBV20-1|TRBJ2-5|many
CSARAALVGKETQYF
>TRBV6-2/TRBV6-3|TRBJ1-6|many
CASSYRRPGNNSPLHF
>TRBV7-3|TRBJ2-5|many
CASSVDIRETQYF
>TRBV3-1|TRBJ2-2|-
CASSHRVPAIELFF
>TRBV5-1|TRBJ1-1|many
CASSLFGENTEAFF
>TRBV9|TRBJ1-1|many
CASSVGSGVIEAFF
>TRBV28|TRBJ1-2|many
CAIKGQGVYGYTF
>TRBV20-1|TRBJ2-1|many
CSARDLSSYNEQFF
>TRBV5-1|TRBJ1-1|-
CASSLGTTVNTEAFF
>TRBV5-1|TRBJ1-1|many
CASSRRGVSDTEAFF
>TRBV25-1|TRBJ2-1|-
CASSRVEGASYNEQFF
>TRBV12-3/TRBV12-4|TRBJ2-3|many
CASSTGQDTQYF
>TRBV5-1|TRBJ2-5|many
CASSLEGTNQETQYF
>TRBV3-1|TRBJ2-5|many
CASSQRAQETQYF
>TRBV5-5|TRBJ1-4|many
CASSLYAATNEKLFF
>TRBV7-2|TRBJ2-1|few
CASSYWSGGSEQFF